These 9 T cell receptor beta chains were all obtained from the same sample, sequenced in a study of CD8 T cells in ankylosing spondylitis. General study results and limits: In ankylosing spondylitis blood, a motif of seven or eight highly homologous TCR beta variants appeared characteristic.

These receptors' antigens are unknown. Via MiXCR, TCRdb re-called the 5' RACE reads, giving one row per CDR3 protein. The data show 500,000 to 650,000 distinct CDR3 sequences, about 5.7% seen once. The sample consisted of blood, either unsorted or a sorted T cell fraction (not recorded which). Receptors originate from a male donor with ankylosing spondylitis.

In this sample, this clonotype turned up many times. CDR3: CASSESGFQPQHF. The CDR3 DNA reads TGTGCCAGCAGTGAGTCAGGGTTTCAGCCCCAGCATTTT. The chain carries TRBV25-1 and TRBJ1-5, with D maybe TRBD1 (5 bases). Trimming removed 3 bases from V and 6 bases from J, with 9 bases in between. The CDR3 is made up of 13 amino acids. Germline V gives CDR1 MGHDK, CDR2 SYGVNS. The full variable domain, its missing parts supplied by reference TRBV25-1 and TRBJ1-5, is EADIYQTPRYLVIGTGKKITLECSQTMGHDKMYWYQQDPGMELHLIHYSYGVNSTEKGDLSSESTVSRIRTEHFPLTLESARPSHTSQYLCASSESGFQPQHFGDGTRLSIL.

This clonotype has ten or more counts. The rearrangement uses TRBV24-1 and TRBJ2-7, with TRBD1 matching over 7 bases. The germline gives CDR1 KGHDR, CDR2 SFDVKD. J gave up 5 bases and V 2 bases, and 5 bases lay outside the gene matches. This CDR3 has 14 amino acids. The CDR3 bases are TGTGCCACCAGTGATTCGGGACAGTTCCACGAGCAGTACTTC. Protein product: CATSDSGQFHEQYF.

The chain carries TRBV20-1 and TRBJ1-2; unclear D gene. Trimming shortened V by 4 bases and J by 2 bases, and 11 bases separated the two germline ends. Per germline, CDR1 DFQATT and CDR2 SNEGSKA (reference sequence). CDR3 length equals 13 residues. This CDR3 is CSAMVPDNYGYTF. The CDR3 nucleotides read TGCAGTGCTATGGTCCCAGACAACTATGGCTACACCTTC.

This clonotype was counted many times. CDR3 DNA sequence: TGTGCCAGCAGCTTACTTCCGGGAACAGAGACCCAGTACTTC. Protein product: CASSLLPGTETQYF. The J gene is TRBJ2-5, the V gene TRBV7-9; TRBD2 might be the D (5 bases). The CDR3 is made up of 14 amino acids. Germline V CDR1 and CDR2: SEHNR, FQNEAQ (reference sequence). V was pared by 2 bases and J by 4 bases, with 11 bases between. Full variable domain (missing parts from reference TRBV7-9 and TRBJ2-5): DTGVSQNPRHKITKRGQNVTFRCDPISEHNRLYWYRQTLGQGPEFLTYFQNEAQLEKSRLLSDRFSAERPKGSFSTLEIQRTEQGDSAMYLCASSLLPGTETQYFGPGTRLLVL.

This clonotype was picked up many times. The CDR3 spells CASSEDGGAFF. CDR3 nucleotide sequence: TGTGCCAGCAGTGAGGACGGGGGGGCTTTCTTT. The rearrangement uses TRBV2 and TRBJ1-1; D perhaps matches TRBD1 (5 bases). Germline CDR1 SNHLY, CDR2 FYNNEI. V lost 3 bases to trimming and J lost 11 bases, with 10 bases between them. This CDR3 is 11 amino acids long.

The sample holds many counts of this clonotype. The chain has TRBV20-1 and TRBJ1-5; D not resolved. Germline CDR1 reads DFQATT; CDR2 reads SNEGSKA (reference sequence). The CDR3 contains 13 residues. Trimming left V 3 bases short and J 1 base short, with 7 bases between. In DNA form, the CDR3 reads TGCAGTGCTAGCGGGGAAAGCAATCAGCCCCAGCATTTT. It translates to CSASGESNQPQHF.

This clonotype was seen at least ten times. The chain joins TRBV30 to TRBJ1-5; the match to TRBD1 covers 9 bases. The CDR3 extends over 16 amino acids. Germline CDR1 reads GTSNPN; CDR2 reads SVGIG (reference sequence). The J segment lost 3 bases and the V segment lost 4 bases, leaving 10 bases of the junction unmatched. The DNA for the CDR3 is TGTGCCTGGACCCCAACAGGGGGCCTTCTCAATCAGCCCCAGCATTTT. Amino acids: CAWTPTGGLLNQPQHF.

The table lists this clonotype with many counts. The chain links TRBV5-1 to TRBJ2-2; TRBD1 matches 7 bases. Germline V gene sequence: CDR1 SGHRS, CDR2 YFSETQ. After removal of 0 bases from V and 1 base from J, the junction contained 6 bases not matched to a gene. CDR3 length equals 17 residues. In nucleotides, the CDR3 is TGCGCCAGCAGCTTGGACGCGACAGGGTGGAACACCGGGGAGCTGTTTTTT. Translated: CASSLDATGWNTGELFF.

In this sample, this clonotype turned up many times. V usage is TRBV24-1 and J usage is TRBJ2-2, with D possibly TRBD1 on 6 matching bases. Germline CDR1 reads KGHDR; CDR2 reads SFDVKD. The CDR3 loop spans 16 amino acids. The V and J ends lost 4 bases and 0 bases respectively, with 11 bases between them. CDR3 sequence (DNA): TGTGCCACCAGTGACCTTGGGACATCGAACACCGGGGAGCTGTTTTTT. This sequence encodes CATSDLGTSNTGELFF.